The rows below give T cell receptor beta chains drawn from one sample of a study of OX40 agonist ivuxolimab in advanced cancers. Measured with immunoSEQ multiplex PCR; TCRdb has only the in-frame clones, and not every one. The sample has 85,000 to 100,000 clones, approximately 85% seen once. The source was CD4+ or CD8+ T cells sorted from blood, collected in a trial of the OX40 agonist ivuxolimab. All receptors come from an adult with an advanced solid tumor such as melanoma, head and neck, liver or kidney cancer. Each CDR3 is given with its conserved first and last residue. A D gene is named only where the DNA matches it firmly. Expanded clones get a size class; other rows say once, few or many, or leave the size out.

>TRBV19|TRBJ1-2|-|TRBD1|15
CASSPGTGFNYGYTF
TGTGCCAGTAGTCCCGGGACAGGGTTTAACTATGGCTACACCTTC
>TRBV5-4|TRBJ1-6|-|TRBD1|14
CASSLDRDNSPLHF
TGTGCCAGCAGTCTTGACAGGGACAATTCACCCCTCCACTTT
>TRBV5-1|TRBJ2-4|-|-|13
CASSLGRGDIQYF
TGCGCCAGCAGCTTGGGTAGGGGAGACATTCAGTACTTC
>TRBV5-4|TRBJ2-7|-|-|13
CASSLGGGNEQYF
TGTGCCAGCAGCCTAGGGGGGGGCAACGAGCAGTACTTC
>TRBV7-8|TRBJ2-1|-|-|13
CASSLDEYNEQFF
TGTGCCAGCAGCTTAGATGAGTACAATGAGCAGTTCTTC
>TRBV5-4|TRBJ2-3|-|-|16
CASSTRRTGSTDTQYF
TGTGCCAGCAGCACGAGGCGAACAGGTAGCACAGATACGCAGTATTTT
>TRBV7-9|TRBJ2-2|-|-|16
CASSLGGDGPTGELFF
TGTGCCAGCAGCTTAGGAGGGGATGGGCCCACCGGGGAGCTGTTTTTT
>TRBV18|TRBJ2-7|-|TRBD2|17
CASSPTRGASGSYEQYF
TGTGCCAGCTCACCGACCCGAGGAGCTAGCGGGAGCTACGAGCAGTACTTC
>TRBV7-9|TRBJ2-7|-|-|14
CASSLNGEAYEQYF
TGTGCCAGCAGCTTAAATGGAGAAGCCTACGAGCAGTACTTC
>TRBV4-3|TRBJ2-3|-|TRBD2|16
CASSQGTSGSTDTQYF
TGCGCCAGCAGCCAAGGGACTAGCGGGAGCACAGATACGCAGTATTTT
>TRBV6-1|TRBJ2-1|-|-|13
CASRSPGYNEQFF
TGTGCCAGCAGGAGCCCCGGATACAATGAGCAGTTCTTC
>TRBV27|TRBJ2-1|few|-|13
CAAARPDRNEQFF
TGTGCCGCAGCCCGGCCCGACCGGAATGAGCAGTTCTTC
>TRBV30|TRBJ1-5|-|-|13
CAWCTGFGEPQHF
TGTGCCTGGTGTACAGGGTTCGGAGAGCCCCAGCATTTT
>TRBV28|TRBJ1-4|-|TRBD1|16
CASSHHRTGTNEKLFF
TGTGCCAGCAGCCATCACCGGACAGGGACTAATGAAAAACTGTTTTTT
>TRBV4-3|TRBJ2-3|-|TRBD2|18
CASSQSSTSGTLTDTQYF
TGCGCCAGCAGCCAATCCTCGACTAGCGGGACTTTAACAGATACGCAGTATTTT